This is a list of T cell receptor beta chains from one sample in a study of read filtering for tumor transcriptome and immune sequencing. TCRdb analysed the reads with MiXCR anew, one entry per CDR3 protein. The sample holds fewer than 30,000 distinct CDR3 sequences, 20% to 25% seen once. The sequencing input was a population of CD138-negative cells sorted from bone marrow. These receptors came from a donor over 35 with multiple myeloma. Both conserved end residues are part of each CDR3.

v_call: TRBV6-6; cdr3_aa: CASTTTQTTGELFF
v_call: TRBV4-1; cdr3_aa: CASSQPTSAGAGELFF
v_call: TRBV28; cdr3_aa: CASSNPDRGYNQPQHF
v_call: TRBV29-1; cdr3_aa: CSVLAGGWGELFF
v_call: TRBV9; cdr3_aa: CASSTTPGTLETQYF
v_call: TRBV7-9; cdr3_aa: CATTLGNLRTGTSSYEQYF
v_call: TRBV7-6; cdr3_aa: CASSSRRNTEAFF
v_call: TRBV3-1; cdr3_aa: CASSSGLAGGLEQFF
v_call: TRBV19; cdr3_aa: CASSMAGTVNTEAFF
v_call: TRBV12-3/TRBV12-4; cdr3_aa: CASSLTSGGITDTQYF
v_call: TRBV7-3; cdr3_aa: CASSVSGGSYEQYF
v_call: TRBV4-2; cdr3_aa: CASSQDWPGTSYEQYF
v_call: TRBV11-2; cdr3_aa: CASSNGQGGLVTDTQYF
v_call: TRBV27; cdr3_aa: CASRLAGGTEAFF
v_call: TRBV5-1; cdr3_aa: CASSLDEVYNEQFF
v_call: TRBV30; cdr3_aa: CAWRYTVGEQFF
v_call: TRBV20-1; cdr3_aa: CSARDSGSNTDTQYF
v_call: TRBV30; cdr3_aa: CAWSVRSYNSPLHF
v_call: TRBV15; cdr3_aa: CATSRGQGSNQPQHF
v_call: TRBV29-1; cdr3_aa: CSVGRGSVVNDEQFF
v_call: TRBV20-1; cdr3_aa: CSARADRGSYEQYF
v_call: TRBV7-9; cdr3_aa: CASSLWSGSANQPQHF
v_call: TRBV4-1; cdr3_aa: CASSQVIQGAGTDTQYF
v_call: TRBV27; cdr3_aa: CASSYQGRGNQPQHF
v_call: TRBV29-1; cdr3_aa: CSVEGYREQFSTDTQYF
v_call: TRBV3-1; cdr3_aa: CASSLAAEETQYF